These T cell receptor beta chains were read from a single sample in a study of blood T cells in healthy people across ages. Each CDR3 protein gets one entry after TCRdb re-called the 5' RACE reads with MiXCR. The sample consists of 600,000 to 850,000 distinct CDR3 sequences, about 40% of them appearing once. Sequencing used blood. These receptors were collected from an older woman in good health. CDR3s leave out the opening cysteine and the closing phenylalanine or tryptophan. The listing skips clone size in some rows; elsewhere it reads once, few, many or a size class.

cdr3_aa v_call clone_size cdr3_length
ASSPKRVGRTYEQY TRBV7-2 - 14
ASSVESGGDNEQF TRBV9 few 13
TSSPDRSEQY TRBV5-1 - 10
ASKGHVQETQY TRBV27 - 11
ASSESIRRDRPKNEQF TRBV25-1 many 16
SARDTGPKEAF TRBV20-1 - 11
SVERGRQETQY TRBV29-1 many 11
ASSDYTGVVEAF TRBV25-1 - 12
ASLKLFRAVQGKGVGYT TRBV2 - 17
ASSLAVQGRF TRBV7-9 few 10
ASSQGTGVYEQY TRBV3-1 few 12
ASSVGLASHNEQF TRBV7-2 - 13
SVTRSEAF TRBV29-1 - 8
ASSLYALGSNQPQH TRBV5-1 - 14
ASSQGVQKETQY TRBV3-1 many 12
ASSRSGDSYEQY TRBV14 - 12
ASSQDTRQGFGYT TRBV3-1 - 13
RPRDTSTDTQY TRBV20-1 once 11
AISEELSGANVLT TRBV10-3 many 13
SVSGQDLYGYT TRBV29-1 once 11
ASSFRGGGRADDTQY TRBV9 - 15
ASSPDGTVSGYT TRBV4-1 - 12
ASSPSAETQY TRBV11-2 few 10
ASSLASQGEYNEQF TRBV7-2 - 14
ASSSPGLASVNEQY TRBV9 - 14
SAPKMGNTEAF TRBV20-1 few 11
SEQGLADPDTLY TRBV20-1 - 12
ASSLALMSDTDTQY TRBV5-8 - 14
SASQNRDSGTDTQY TRBV20-1 - 14
SFLTDSGGTGELF TRBV29-1 few 13
SVSDVSGRAPYYEQY TRBV20-1 - 15
ASSYSAGSTYEQY TRBV6-6 few 13
ATSDGLAGVNEQF TRBV24-1 few 13
ASSWGQGSQPQH TRBV12-3/TRBV12-4 - 12
ASSPRGRAGTDTQY TRBV12-3/TRBV12-4 many 14
ASSRLALSKQF TRBV7-7 few 11
SARDASGRYEQY TRBV20-1 - 12
SARVGGSTPYNEQF TRBV20-1 - 14
ASSLTPAGSSTDTQY TRBV7-7 few 15
ASSFRLAGTNEQF TRBV7-3 - 13
ASSLALGQYNEQF TRBV7-2 - 13
AITGQRDQPQH TRBV10-3 - 11
ASSLESDRPTETQY TRBV5-6 - 14
ASSEDGQGAQYGYT TRBV6-1 few 14
ASSPGTVDQETQY TRBV28 - 13
ASSLTSGGRETQY TRBV7-3 - 13
SVEPAGGQQTQY TRBV29-1 - 12
ASTPRRGGIYEQY TRBV3-1 - 13
ASRLASTYNEQF TRBV6-5 few 12
ASSYSGTGGGWSYEQY TRBV6-5 - 16
ASSVVGDRGNEQY TRBV9 - 13
ASSTGTVANQPQH TRBV6-1 - 13
ASKEQGADYGYT TRBV2 - 12
ASSLLSGQFNEQF TRBV5-1 - 13
ASSPAGAPGGYT TRBV7-9 - 12
ATSDQDSYTDTQY TRBV24-1 few 13
SAYWTGATNEKLF TRBV20-1 - 13
ASSPLRGVYQETQY TRBV14 - 14
ATHGQGSDTQY TRBV24-1 few 11
ASSEWGTGGIYGYT TRBV25-1 few 14